The clone carrying this T cell receptor (beta chain) was seen only a few times. Profiling relied on immunoSEQ multiplex PCR, and the TCRdb table lists in-frame clones only, not all of them. Of more than 200,000 clones in the sample, 80% to 90% were seen once. The record originates from a study of blood T cell repertoires in COVID-19. Turning to the study itself: Acute-phase and convalescent COVID-19 samples originated in the United States, Italy and Spain.

Looked up from germline, CDR1 is GTSNPN and CDR2 is SVGIG (reference sequence). The CDR3 runs to 14 residues. The trim removed 3 bases at V and 7 bases at J, leaving 4 bases unmatched. Residents of about two dozen US areas, aged about 18 to 95 years, made up the participants. This clonotype was obtained from a young woman who had been exposed to COVID-19. The chain employs TRBV30 and TRBJ1-5; 12 nucleotides agree with TRBD1. The sequencing input was PBMCs or T cells enriched from blood (not recorded which). The CDR3 nucleotides read TGTGCCTGGAGCCCGGGACAGGGGGCACAGCCCCAGCATTTT. This sequence encodes CAWSPGQGAQPQHF.